These 20 T cell receptor beta chains were sequenced from one sample in a study of T cell responses to AZD1222 COVID-19 vaccine. TCRdb's copy holds only in-frame clones and misses some; the assay was immunoSEQ multiplex PCR. The sample carries some 100,000 clones, approximately 90% recorded once. Here the sequenced sample was peripheral blood, taken on day 0 of AZD1222 vaccination. All receptors derive from an adult in good health.

This clone was detected only once. The V and J genes are TRBV19 and TRBJ1-1; 7 bases align to TRBD1. CDR1 and CDR2 (germline): LNHDA, SQIVND (reference sequence). V lost 5 bases and J lost 0; bases outside the gene matches: 6. This CDR3 region has 15 residues. CDR3 nucleotides: TGTGCCAGTAGTGCTAACAGGGGAATGAACACTGAAGCTTTCTTT. Protein product: CASSANRGMNTEAFF.

V and J are TRBV10-1 and TRBJ2-3, with 9 bases that match TRBD2. The CDR3 runs to 16 residues. From germline, CDR1 is WNHNN and CDR2 SYGVQD (reference sequence). V gave up 5 bases and J gave up 3 bases; unmatched junction bases: 9. CDR3 in DNA: TGCGCCAGCAGTAGACATAGCGGGAGTGAGACAGATACGCAGTATTTT. Translation: CASSRHSGSETDTQYF.

The rearrangement uses TRBV5-1 and TRBJ1-1; tentatively, D is TRBD1 (5 bases). The CDR3 runs to 13 residues. V was pared by 4 bases and J by 1 base, with 8 bases between. CDR1 and CDR2 from the germline V gene are SGHRS and YFSETQ. CDR3 coding DNA: TGCGCCAGCAGCCCAACAGGGAACACTGAAGCTTTCTTT. It codes for CASSPTGNTEAFF.

The genes are TRBV5-1 and TRBJ2-7, with a possible D match to TRBD2 (6 bases). CDR1 is SGHRS and CDR2 is YFSETQ in the germline V gene. V shed 5 bases and J shed 6 bases, with 18 bases lying between them. This CDR3 is built from 14 residues. The CDR3 region has the DNA TGCGCCAGCAGGCTAGAAGGGACCGGGGGCGAGCAGTACTTC. It codes for CASRLEGTGGEQYF.

This chain uses TRBV2 with TRBJ1-5, with D unclear. Germline CDR1 SNHLY, CDR2 FYNNEI. The V end was cut by 4 bases, the J end by 0 bases, with 7 bases between. This CDR3 region has 14 residues. CDR3 in amino acids: CASSGAYSNQPQHF. The CDR3 nucleotides are TGTGCCAGCAGTGGGGCGTATAGCAATCAGCCCCAGCATTTT.

The chain has TRBV9 and TRBJ2-3; D unclear. V lost 5 bases and J 4 bases, leaving 17 bases between the germline ends. The CDR3 length is 15 residues. Germline V lookup: CDR1 SGDLS, CDR2 YYNGEE. The CDR3 DNA is TGTGCCAGCAGTGTCTCTCAGGTCCGCCCAGATACGCAGTATTTT. Its translation: CASSVSQVRPDTQYF.

The chain links TRBV3-1 (or the pseudogene TRBV3-2) to TRBJ2-7, with 11 positions matching TRBD2. V lost 4 bases, J lost 6 bases, and 8 bases stayed unmatched. The CDR3 loop spans 15 amino acids. CDR1 is LGHDT, CDR2 YNNKEL, per germline (reference sequence). The DNA for the CDR3 is TGTGCCAGCAGCCCCTGGGGCACTAGCGGGAGCGAGCAGTACTTC. Its protein product is CASSPWGTSGSEQYF.

This chain uses TRBV6-2 or TRBV6-3 with TRBJ2-2, with 9 positions matching TRBD1. The germline gives CDR1 MNHEY, CDR2 SVGEGT. The CDR3 totals 16 residues. The junction had 8 bases not matched to a gene; V was cut back by 2 bases and J by 7 bases. The CDR3 protein is CASSYLRTGVNGELFF. CDR3 in DNA: TGTGCCAGCAGTTACCTCAGGACAGGGGTAAACGGGGAGCTGTTTTTT.

The chain is built from TRBV18 and TRBJ1-1; D ambiguous. The CDR3 has 14 amino acids. Germline V lookup: CDR1 KGHSH, CDR2 LQKENI. Between the trimmed V and J ends, which lost 4 bases and 1 base, there was a span of 10 bases. In DNA form, the CDR3 reads TGTGCCAGCTCACTACAGACACAGAACACTGAAGCTTTCTTT. Translating gives CASSLQTQNTEAFF.

V gene TRBV18 combines with J gene TRBJ2-5; TRBD1 matches 7 bases. This CDR3 has 15 amino acids. After removal of 5 bases from V and 5 bases from J, the junction contained 11 bases not matched to a gene. Germline assignment: CDR1 KGHSH and CDR2 LQKENI. The CDR3 coding sequence is TGTGCCAGCTCATCCGGACAGGTCTTGAGTGAGACCCAGTACTTC. It codes for CASSSGQVLSETQYF.

The chain is built from TRBV19 and TRBJ2-6; 11 positions match TRBD1. The germline V gene has CDR1 LNHDA and CDR2 SQIVND (reference sequence). V shed 5 bases, J shed 0 bases, and the junction held 12 bases outside the gene matches. The length of the CDR3 is 20 residues. The CDR3: CASSPKGGQGVNSGANVLTF. Written as DNA, the CDR3 is TGTGCCAGTAGTCCAAAGGGGGGACAGGGGGTCAACTCTGGGGCCAACGTCCTGACTTTC.

In this sample, this clone turned up once. The genes are TRBV19 and TRBJ2-7; tentative D call: TRBD2 (5 bases). The germline V gene encodes CDR1 LNHDA and CDR2 SQIVND (reference sequence). V shed 4 bases and J shed 6 bases, with 7 bases lying between them. The CDR3 consists of 11 residues. The DNA for the CDR3 is TGTGCCAGTAGTAGAGGAGGCGAGCAGTACTTC. This encodes CASSRGGEQYF.

The chain couples TRBV28 to TRBJ2-3; D possibly matches TRBD1 or TRBD2 (5 bases each). The length of the CDR3 is 11 residues. CDR1 and CDR2 from the germline V gene are MDHEN and SYDVKM. V was shortened by 2 bases and J by 12 bases, with 9 bases between the two germline ends. The DNA for the CDR3 is TGTGCCAGCAGTTTAAAAGGGACCCAGTATTTT. Translating gives CASSLKGTQYF.

J is TRBJ2-3 and V is TRBV7-8; D is perhaps TRBD2 (6 bases). Germline CDR1 SGHVS, CDR2 FQNEAQ. V was clipped by 5 bases and J by 3 bases, with 15 bases between them. The CDR3 spans 15 residues. The CDR3 loop reads CASSGERGGTDTQYF. CDR3 sequence (DNA): TGTGCCAGCAGCGGGGAGAGGGGAGGTACAGATACGCAGTATTTT. Complete variable domain (other parts from reference TRBV7-8 and TRBJ2-3): GAGVSQSPRYKVAKRGQDVALRCDPISGHVSLFWYQQALGQGPEFLTYFQNEAQLDKSGLPSDRFFAERPEGSVSTLKIQRTQQEDSAVYLCASSGERGGTDTQYFGPGTRLTVL.

V usage is TRBV5-1 and J usage is TRBJ1-1, with D unresolved. The CDR3 spans 12 residues. Germline CDR1 reads SGHRS; CDR2 reads YFSETQ. V was trimmed by 0 bases and J by 8 bases, leaving 8 bases between them. The CDR3: CASSLGGREAFF. CDR3 nucleotide sequence: TGCGCCAGCAGCTTGGGAGGCAGGGAAGCTTTCTTT.

The rearrangement joins TRBV7-3 to TRBJ1-2; 7 bases are a match to TRBD1. Germline V gene sequence: CDR1 SGHTA, CDR2 FQGTGA. V lost 5 bases and J lost 6; bases outside the gene matches: 6. This CDR3 has 13 residues. In DNA form, the CDR3 reads TGTGCCAGCAGCCCTACAGGGGTGGATGGCTACACCTTC. This encodes CASSPTGVDGYTF.

V and J are TRBV7-9 and TRBJ2-6; D perhaps matches TRBD1 (5 bases). The CDR3 is made up of 16 amino acids. The germline V gene encodes CDR1 SEHNR and CDR2 FQNEAQ (reference sequence). Trimming cost V 5 bases and J 3 bases, with 14 bases left between them. Here the CDR3 reads CASSQSVGLGANVLTF. The CDR3 DNA reads as TGTGCCAGCAGCCAAAGCGTGGGGCTTGGGGCCAACGTCCTGACTTTC.

This clone showed up just once. V and J are TRBV5-4 and TRBJ1-1, with TRBD1 as a possible D gene (5 bases). CDR1 is SGHNT and CDR2 is YYREEE in the germline V gene (reference sequence). V gave up 4 bases and J gave up 6 bases, with 16 bases separating them. The CDR3 extends over 14 amino acids. The CDR3 spells CASSLAHGGAEAFF. The CDR3, as DNA: TGTGCCAGCAGCCTGGCTCACGGAGGGGCTGAAGCTTTCTTT.

The chain recombines TRBV5-6 with TRBJ1-4; tentatively, D is TRBD1 (5 bases). V dropped 2 bases and J dropped 8 bases, with 13 bases sitting between them. The CDR3 has 14 residues. The V gene's germline CDR1 is SGHDT and CDR2 YYEEEE. The CDR3 DNA is TGTGCCAGCAGCTTACGGCAGGGAGGGGAAAAACTGTTTTTT. This sequence encodes CASSLRQGGEKLFF.

This rearrangement joins TRBV9 to TRBJ2-5; no firm D call. Trimming shortened V by 7 bases and J by 7 bases, and 11 bases separated the two germline ends. The germline V gene has CDR1 SGDLS and CDR2 YYNGEE. This CDR3 region has 11 residues. The CDR3 loop is CASALDGTQYF. CDR3 sequence (DNA): TGTGCCAGCGCCCTGGATGGGACCCAGTACTTC.